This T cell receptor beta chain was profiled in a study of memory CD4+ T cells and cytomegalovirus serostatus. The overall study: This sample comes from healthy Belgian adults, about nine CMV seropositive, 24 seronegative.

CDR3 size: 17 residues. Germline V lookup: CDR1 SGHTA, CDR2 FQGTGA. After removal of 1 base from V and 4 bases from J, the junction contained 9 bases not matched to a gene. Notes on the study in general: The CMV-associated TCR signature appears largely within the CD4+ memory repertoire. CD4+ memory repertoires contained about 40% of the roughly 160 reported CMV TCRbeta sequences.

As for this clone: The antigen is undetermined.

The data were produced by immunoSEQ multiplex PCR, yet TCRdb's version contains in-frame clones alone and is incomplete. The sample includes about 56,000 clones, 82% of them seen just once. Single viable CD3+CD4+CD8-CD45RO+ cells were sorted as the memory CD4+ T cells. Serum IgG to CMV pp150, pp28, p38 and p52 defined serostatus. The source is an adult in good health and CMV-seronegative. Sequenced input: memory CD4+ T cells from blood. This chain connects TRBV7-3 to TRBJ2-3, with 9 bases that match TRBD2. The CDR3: CASSLMTGGLAPDTQYF. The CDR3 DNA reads TGTGCCAGCAGCTTAATGACGGGAGGACTAGCGCCAGATACGCAGTATTTT.